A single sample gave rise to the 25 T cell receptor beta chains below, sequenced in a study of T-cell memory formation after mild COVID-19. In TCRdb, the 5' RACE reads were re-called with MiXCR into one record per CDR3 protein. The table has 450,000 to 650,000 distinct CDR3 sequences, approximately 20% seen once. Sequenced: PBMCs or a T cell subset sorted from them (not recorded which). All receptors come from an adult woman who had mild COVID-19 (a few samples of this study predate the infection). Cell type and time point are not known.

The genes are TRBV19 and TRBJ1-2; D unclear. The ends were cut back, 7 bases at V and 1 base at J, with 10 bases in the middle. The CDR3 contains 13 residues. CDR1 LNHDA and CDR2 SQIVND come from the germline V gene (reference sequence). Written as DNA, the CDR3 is TGTGCCAGTACCCTCAACGGTAACTATGGCTACACCTTC. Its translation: CASTLNGNYGYTF.

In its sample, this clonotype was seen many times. The CDR3 here is CASSLDGQGNQPQHF. The CDR3 DNA reads TGCGCCAGCAGCTTGGACGGGCAGGGGAATCAGCCCCAGCATTTT. The chain has TRBV5-1 and TRBJ1-5; D might be TRBD1 (6 bases). The V and J ends lost 0 bases and 4 bases respectively, with 11 bases between them. This CDR3 comprises 15 residues. Germline CDR1 and CDR2: SGHRS and YFSETQ.

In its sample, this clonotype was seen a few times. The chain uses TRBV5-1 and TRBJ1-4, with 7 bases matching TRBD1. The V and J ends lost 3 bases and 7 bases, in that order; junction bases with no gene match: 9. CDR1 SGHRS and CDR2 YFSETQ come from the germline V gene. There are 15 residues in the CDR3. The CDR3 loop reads CASSSSGTVGEKLFF. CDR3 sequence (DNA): TGCGCCAGCAGCTCATCCGGGACAGTCGGTGAAAAACTGTTTTTT.

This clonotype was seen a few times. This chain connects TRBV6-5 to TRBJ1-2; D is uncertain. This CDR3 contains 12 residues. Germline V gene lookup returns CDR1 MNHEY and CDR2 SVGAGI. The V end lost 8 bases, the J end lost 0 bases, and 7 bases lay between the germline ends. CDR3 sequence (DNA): TGTGCCAGCGGCACAGCTAACTATGGCTACACCTTC. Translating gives CASGTANYGYTF.

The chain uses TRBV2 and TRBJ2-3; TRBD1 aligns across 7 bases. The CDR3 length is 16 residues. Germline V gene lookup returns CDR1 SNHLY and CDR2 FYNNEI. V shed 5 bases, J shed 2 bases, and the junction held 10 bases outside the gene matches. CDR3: CASSRGRQGNTDTQYF. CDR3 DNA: TGTGCCAGCAGTCGCGGCCGACAGGGAAACACAGATACGCAGTATTTT.

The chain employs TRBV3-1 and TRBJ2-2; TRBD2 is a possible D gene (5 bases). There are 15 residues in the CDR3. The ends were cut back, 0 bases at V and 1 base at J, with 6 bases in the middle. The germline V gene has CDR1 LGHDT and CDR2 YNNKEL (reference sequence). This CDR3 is CASSQEGGNTGELFF. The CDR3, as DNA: TGTGCCAGCAGCCAAGAAGGAGGGAACACCGGGGAGCTGTTTTTT.

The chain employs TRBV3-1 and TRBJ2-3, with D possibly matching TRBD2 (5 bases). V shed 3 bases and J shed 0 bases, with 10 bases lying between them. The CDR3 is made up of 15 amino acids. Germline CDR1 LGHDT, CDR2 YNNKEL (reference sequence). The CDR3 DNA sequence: TGTGCCAGCAGCCAGGCGGGCCCTAGCACAGATACGCAGTATTTT. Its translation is CASSQAGPSTDTQYF.

This CDR3 reads CASSTTTTGLGGYTF. As DNA, the CDR3 is TGTGCCAGCAGTACAACTACCACAGGTTTGGGCGGCTACACCTTC. This chain uses TRBV27 with TRBJ1-2, with a tentative D call TRBD1 (5 bases). There are 15 residues in the CDR3. Germline V gives CDR1 MNHEY, CDR2 SMNVEV (reference sequence). The V and J ends lost 5 bases and 8 bases respectively, with 21 bases between them.

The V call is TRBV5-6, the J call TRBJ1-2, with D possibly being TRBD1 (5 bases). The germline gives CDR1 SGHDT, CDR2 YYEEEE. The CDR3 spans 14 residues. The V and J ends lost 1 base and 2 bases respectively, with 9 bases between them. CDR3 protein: CASSLIDSNYGYTF. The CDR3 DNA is TGTGCCAGCAGCTTGATCGACAGCAACTATGGCTACACCTTC.

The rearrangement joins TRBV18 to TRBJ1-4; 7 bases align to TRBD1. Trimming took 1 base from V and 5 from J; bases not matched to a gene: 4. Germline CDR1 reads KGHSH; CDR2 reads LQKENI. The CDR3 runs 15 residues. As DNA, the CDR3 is TGTGCCAGCTCACCACTCGGGACAGAGAATGAAAAACTGTTTTTT. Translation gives CASSPLGTENEKLFF. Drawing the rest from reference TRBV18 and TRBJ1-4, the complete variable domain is NAGVMQNPRHLVRRRGQEARLRCSPMKGHSHVYWYRQLPEEGLKFMVYLQKENIIDESGMPKERFSAEFPKEGPSILRIQQVVRGDSAAYFCASSPLGTENEKLFFGSGTQLSVL.

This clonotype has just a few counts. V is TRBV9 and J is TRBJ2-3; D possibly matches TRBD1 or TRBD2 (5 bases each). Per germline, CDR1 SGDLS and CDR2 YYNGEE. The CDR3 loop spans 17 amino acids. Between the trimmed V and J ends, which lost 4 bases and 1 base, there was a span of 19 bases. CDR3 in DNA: TGTGCCAGCAGCACGGGGTCGGGGCCAACCCGCACAGATACGCAGTATTTT. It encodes CASSTGSGPTRTDTQYF.

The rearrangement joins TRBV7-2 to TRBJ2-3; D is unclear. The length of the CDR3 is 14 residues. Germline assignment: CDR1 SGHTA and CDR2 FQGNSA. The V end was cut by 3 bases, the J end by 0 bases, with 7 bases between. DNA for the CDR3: TGTGCCAGCAGCTTTTCCCATAGCACAGATACGCAGTATTTT. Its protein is CASSFSHSTDTQYF.

The DNA of the CDR3 is TGTGCCAGCAGCTCACCTCGAGGGGAGTGGGCCGGGGAGCTGTTTTTT. Protein product: CASSSPRGEWAGELFF. The genes are TRBV7-8 and TRBJ2-2, with D perhaps being TRBD1 or TRBD2 (5 bases each). The CDR3 runs 16 residues. Per the germline V gene, CDR1 is SGHVS and CDR2 is FQNEAQ. Trimming took 4 bases from V and 6 from J, leaving 18 bases between them.

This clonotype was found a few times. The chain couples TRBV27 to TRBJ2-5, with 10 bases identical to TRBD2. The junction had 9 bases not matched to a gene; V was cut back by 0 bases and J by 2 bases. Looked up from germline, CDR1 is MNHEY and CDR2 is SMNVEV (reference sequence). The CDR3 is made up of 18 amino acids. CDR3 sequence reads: CASSLSPPGTSAQETQYF. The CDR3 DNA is TGTGCCAGCAGTTTATCTCCCCCCGGGACTAGCGCTCAAGAGACCCAGTACTTC.

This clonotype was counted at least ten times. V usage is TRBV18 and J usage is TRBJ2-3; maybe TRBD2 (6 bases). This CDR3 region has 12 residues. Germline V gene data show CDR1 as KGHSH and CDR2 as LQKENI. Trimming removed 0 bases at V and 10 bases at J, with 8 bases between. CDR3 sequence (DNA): TGTGCCAGCTCACCACCGGGGACTTCGCAGTATTTT. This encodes CASSPPGTSQYF.

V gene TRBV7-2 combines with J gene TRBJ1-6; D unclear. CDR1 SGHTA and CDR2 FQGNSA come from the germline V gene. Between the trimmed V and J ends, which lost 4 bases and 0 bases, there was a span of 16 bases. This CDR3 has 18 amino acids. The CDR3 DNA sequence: TGTGCCAGCAGCTCGTCGACACCCTTAACCTCCTATAATTCACCCCTCCACTTT. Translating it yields CASSSSTPLTSYNSPLHF.

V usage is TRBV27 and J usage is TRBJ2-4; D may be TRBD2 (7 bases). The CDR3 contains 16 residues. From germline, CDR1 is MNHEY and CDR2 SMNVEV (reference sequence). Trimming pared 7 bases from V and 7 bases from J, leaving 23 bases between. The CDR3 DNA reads TGTGCCAGCAAATTGCGAGGGGGGGTCGGCGGGAACATTCAGTACTTC. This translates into CASKLRGGVGGNIQYF.

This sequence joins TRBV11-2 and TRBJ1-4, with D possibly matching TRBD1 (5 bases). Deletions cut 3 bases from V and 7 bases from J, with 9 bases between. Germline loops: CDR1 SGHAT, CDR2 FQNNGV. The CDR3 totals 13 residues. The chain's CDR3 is CASSFWGSEKLFF. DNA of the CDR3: TGTGCCAGCAGCTTTTGGGGCAGTGAAAAACTGTTTTTT.

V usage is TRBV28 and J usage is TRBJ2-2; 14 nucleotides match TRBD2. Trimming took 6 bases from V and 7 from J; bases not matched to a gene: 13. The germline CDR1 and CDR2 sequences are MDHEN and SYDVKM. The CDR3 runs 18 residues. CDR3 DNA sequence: TGTGCCAGCAGCCCTATTCTAGGGACTAGCGGGGGTGGCGGGGAGCTGTTTTTT. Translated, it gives CASSPILGTSGGGGELFF.

This CDR3 reads CAISEQGGYTF. The CDR3, as DNA: TGTGCCATCAGTGAACAGGGAGGCTACACCTTC. This chain uses TRBV10-3 with TRBJ1-2, with D maybe TRBD1 (6 bases). The CDR3 contains 11 residues. CDR1 is ENHRY, CDR2 SYGVKD, per germline. Trimming removed 3 bases at V and 8 bases at J, with 7 bases between.

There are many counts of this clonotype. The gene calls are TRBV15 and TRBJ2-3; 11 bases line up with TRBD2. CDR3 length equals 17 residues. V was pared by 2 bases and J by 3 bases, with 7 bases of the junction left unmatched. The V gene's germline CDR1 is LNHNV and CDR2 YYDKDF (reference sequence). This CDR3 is CATSRLAGGGWTDTQYF. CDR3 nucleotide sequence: TGTGCCACCAGCAGACTAGCGGGGGGAGGGTGGACAGATACGCAGTATTTT.

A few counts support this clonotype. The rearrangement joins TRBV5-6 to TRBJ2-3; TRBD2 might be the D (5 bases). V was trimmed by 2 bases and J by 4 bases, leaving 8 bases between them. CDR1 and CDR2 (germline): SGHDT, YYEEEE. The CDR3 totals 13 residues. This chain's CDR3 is CASSFRGPDTQYF. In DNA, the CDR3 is TGTGCCAGCAGCTTTCGCGGGCCAGATACGCAGTATTTT.

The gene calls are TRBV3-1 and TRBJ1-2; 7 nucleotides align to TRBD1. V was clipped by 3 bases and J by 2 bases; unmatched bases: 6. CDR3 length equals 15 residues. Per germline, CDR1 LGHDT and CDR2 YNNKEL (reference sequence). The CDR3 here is CASSQFDRANYGYTF. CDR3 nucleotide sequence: TGTGCCAGCAGCCAGTTTGACAGGGCCAACTATGGCTACACCTTC.

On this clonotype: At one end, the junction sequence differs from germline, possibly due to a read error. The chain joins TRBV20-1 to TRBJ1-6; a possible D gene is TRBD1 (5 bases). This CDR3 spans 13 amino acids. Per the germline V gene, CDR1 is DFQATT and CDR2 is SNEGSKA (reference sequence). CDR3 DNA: TGCAGCGCTAGGGGCACCGCTAATTCACCCCTCCACTTT. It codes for CSARGTANSPLHF.

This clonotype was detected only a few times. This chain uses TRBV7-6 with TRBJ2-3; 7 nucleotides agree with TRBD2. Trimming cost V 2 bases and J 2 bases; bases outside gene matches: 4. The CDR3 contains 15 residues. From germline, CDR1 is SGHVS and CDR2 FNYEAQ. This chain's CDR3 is CASSLNGGTTDTQYF. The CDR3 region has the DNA TGTGCCAGCAGCTTAAACGGGGGGACCACAGATACGCAGTATTTT.